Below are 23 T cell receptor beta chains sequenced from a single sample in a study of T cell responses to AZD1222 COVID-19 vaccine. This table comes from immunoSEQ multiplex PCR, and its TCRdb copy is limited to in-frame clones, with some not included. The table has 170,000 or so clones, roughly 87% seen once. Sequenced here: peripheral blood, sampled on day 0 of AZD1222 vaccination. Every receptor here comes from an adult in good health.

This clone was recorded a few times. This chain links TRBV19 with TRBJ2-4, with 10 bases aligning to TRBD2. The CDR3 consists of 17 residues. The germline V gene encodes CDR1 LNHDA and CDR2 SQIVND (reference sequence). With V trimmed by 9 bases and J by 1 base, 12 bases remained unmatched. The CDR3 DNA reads TGTGCCAGCCAGCGGGAGGGCCGGGGAACGGCCAAAAACATTCAGTACTTC. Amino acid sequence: CASQREGRGTAKNIQYF.

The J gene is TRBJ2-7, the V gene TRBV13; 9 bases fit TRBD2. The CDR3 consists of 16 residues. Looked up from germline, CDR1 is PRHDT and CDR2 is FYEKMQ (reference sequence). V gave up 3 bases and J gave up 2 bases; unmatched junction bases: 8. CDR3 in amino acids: CASSLGGRAIAYEQYF. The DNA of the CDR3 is TGTGCCAGCAGCTTGGGCGGGAGGGCCATAGCCTACGAGCAGTACTTC. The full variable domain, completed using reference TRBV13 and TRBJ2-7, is AAGVIQSPRHLIKEKRETATLKCYPIPRHDTVYWYQQGPGQDPQFLISFYEKMQSDKGSIPDRFSAQQFSDYHSELNMSSLELGDSALYFCASSLGGRAIAYEQYFGPGTRLTVT.

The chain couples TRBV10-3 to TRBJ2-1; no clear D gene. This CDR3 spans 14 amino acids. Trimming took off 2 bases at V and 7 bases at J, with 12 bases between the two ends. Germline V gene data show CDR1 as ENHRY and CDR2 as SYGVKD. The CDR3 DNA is TGTGCCATCAGTGAGCGGTACCTAGGGAATGAGCAGTTCTTC. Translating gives CAISERYLGNEQFF.

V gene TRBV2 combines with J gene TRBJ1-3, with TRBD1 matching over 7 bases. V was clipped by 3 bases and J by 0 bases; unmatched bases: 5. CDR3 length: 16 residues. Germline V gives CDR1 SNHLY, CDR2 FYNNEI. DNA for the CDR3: TGTGCCAGCAGTGACGCGGGACAGAGCTCTGGAAACACCATATATTTT. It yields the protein CASSDAGQSSGNTIYF.

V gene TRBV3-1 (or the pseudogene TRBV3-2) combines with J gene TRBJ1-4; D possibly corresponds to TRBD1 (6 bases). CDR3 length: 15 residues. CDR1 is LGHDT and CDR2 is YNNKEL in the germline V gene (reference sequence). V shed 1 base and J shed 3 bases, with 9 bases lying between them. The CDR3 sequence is CASSQVGQPNEKLFF. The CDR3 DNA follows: TGTGCCAGCAGCCAAGTAGGACAGCCTAATGAAAAACTGTTTTTT.

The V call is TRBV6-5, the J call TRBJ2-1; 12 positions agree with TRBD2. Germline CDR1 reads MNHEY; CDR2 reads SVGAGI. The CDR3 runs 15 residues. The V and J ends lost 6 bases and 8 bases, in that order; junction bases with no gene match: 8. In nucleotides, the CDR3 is TGTGCCAGCAGAAAGACTCTAGCGGGAGGGCATGAGCAGTTCTTC. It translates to CASRKTLAGGHEQFF.

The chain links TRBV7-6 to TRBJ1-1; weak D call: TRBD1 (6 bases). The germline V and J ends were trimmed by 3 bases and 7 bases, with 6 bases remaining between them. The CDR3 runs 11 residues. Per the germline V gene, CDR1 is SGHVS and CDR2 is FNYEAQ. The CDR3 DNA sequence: TGTGCCAGCAGCTTGGACAGTGAAGCTTTCTTT. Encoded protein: CASSLDSEAFF.

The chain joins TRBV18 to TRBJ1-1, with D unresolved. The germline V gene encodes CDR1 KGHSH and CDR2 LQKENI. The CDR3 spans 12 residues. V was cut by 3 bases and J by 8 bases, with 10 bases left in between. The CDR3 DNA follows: TGTGCCAGCTCACCCGGGAGAAGAGAAGCTTTCTTT. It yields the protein CASSPGRREAFF. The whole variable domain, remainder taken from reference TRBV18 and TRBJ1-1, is NAGVMQNPRHLVRRRGQEARLRCSPMKGHSHVYWYRQLPEEGLKFMVYLQKENIIDESGMPKERFSAEFPKEGPSILRIQQVVRGDSAAYFCASSPGRREAFFGQGTRLTVV.

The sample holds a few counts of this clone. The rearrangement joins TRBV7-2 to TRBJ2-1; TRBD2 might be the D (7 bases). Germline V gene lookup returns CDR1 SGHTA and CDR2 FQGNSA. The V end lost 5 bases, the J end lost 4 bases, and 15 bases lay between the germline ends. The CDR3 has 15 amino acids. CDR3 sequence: CASSRTGTKYNEQFF. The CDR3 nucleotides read TGTGCCAGCAGCCGCACAGGGACTAAGTACAATGAGCAGTTCTTC.

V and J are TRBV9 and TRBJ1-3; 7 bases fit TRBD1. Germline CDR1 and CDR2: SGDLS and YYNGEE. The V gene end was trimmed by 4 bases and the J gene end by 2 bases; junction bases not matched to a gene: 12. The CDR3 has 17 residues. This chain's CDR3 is CASSPRGAGGTGNTIYF. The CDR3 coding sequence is TGTGCCAGCAGCCCCAGGGGGGCAGGGGGAACTGGAAACACCATATATTTT.

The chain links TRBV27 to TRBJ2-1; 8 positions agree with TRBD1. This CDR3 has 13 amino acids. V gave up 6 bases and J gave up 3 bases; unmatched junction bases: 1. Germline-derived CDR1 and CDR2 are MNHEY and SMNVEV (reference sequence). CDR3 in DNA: TGTGCCAGCAGGGGGACAGGCTACAATGAGCAGTTCTTC. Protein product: CASRGTGYNEQFF.

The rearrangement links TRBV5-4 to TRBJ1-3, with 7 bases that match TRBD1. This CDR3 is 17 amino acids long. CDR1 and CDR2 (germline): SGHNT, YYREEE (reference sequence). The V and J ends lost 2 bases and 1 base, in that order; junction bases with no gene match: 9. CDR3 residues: CASSFLSTGISGNTIYF. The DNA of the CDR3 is TGTGCCAGCAGCTTTCTCTCGACAGGGATATCTGGAAACACCATATATTTT.

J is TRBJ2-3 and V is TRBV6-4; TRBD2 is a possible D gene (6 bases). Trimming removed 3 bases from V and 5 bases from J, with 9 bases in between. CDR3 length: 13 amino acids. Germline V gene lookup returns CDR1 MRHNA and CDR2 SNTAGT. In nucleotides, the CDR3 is TGTGCCAGCAGTGAGCAGGGAGGAGATACGCAGTATTTT. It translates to CASSEQGGDTQYF.

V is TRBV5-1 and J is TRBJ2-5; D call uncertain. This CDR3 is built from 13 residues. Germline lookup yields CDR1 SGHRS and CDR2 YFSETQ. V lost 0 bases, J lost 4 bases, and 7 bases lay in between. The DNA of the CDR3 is TGCGCCAGCAGCTTGGCCGTAGGAGAGACCCAGTACTTC. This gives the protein CASSLAVGETQYF.

The CDR3 region is CASSSRVPYEQYF. CDR3 sequence (DNA): TGTGCCAGCAGCTCCCGGGTCCCCTACGAGCAGTACTTC. J is TRBJ2-7 and V is TRBV7-2, with unresolved D. This CDR3 has 13 amino acids. V was clipped by 4 bases and J by 2 bases, with 9 bases between them. Germline V gene sequence: CDR1 SGHTA, CDR2 FQGNSA.

The CDR3 loop reads CASSEIVDQPQHF. CDR3 bases: TGTGCCAGCAGTGAAATTGTAGATCAGCCCCAGCATTTT. The chain is built from TRBV2 and TRBJ1-5, with D unclear. The V gene lost 2 bases and the J gene lost 5 bases, with 7 bases spanning the gap. From germline, CDR1 is SNHLY and CDR2 FYNNEI. This CDR3 is 13 amino acids long. Drawing the rest from reference TRBV2 and TRBJ1-5, the complete variable domain is EPEVTQTPSHQVTQMGQEVILRCVPISNHLYFYWYRQILGQKVEFLVSFYNNEISEKSEIFDDQFSVERPDGSNFTLKIRSTKLEDSAMYFCASSEIVDQPQHFGDGTRLSIL.

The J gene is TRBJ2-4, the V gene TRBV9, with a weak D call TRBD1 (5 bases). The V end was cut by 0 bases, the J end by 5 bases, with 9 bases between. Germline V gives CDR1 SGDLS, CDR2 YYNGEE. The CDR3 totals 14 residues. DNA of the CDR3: TGTGCCAGCAGCGTAGGGACAACCGAAAACATTCAGTACTTC. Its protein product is CASSVGTTENIQYF.

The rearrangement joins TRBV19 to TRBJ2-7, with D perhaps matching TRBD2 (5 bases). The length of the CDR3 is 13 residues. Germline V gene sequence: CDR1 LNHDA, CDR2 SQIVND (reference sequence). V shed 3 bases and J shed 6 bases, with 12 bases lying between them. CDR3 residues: CASSIFREGEQYF. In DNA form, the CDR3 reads TGTGCCAGTAGTATCTTTCGAGAGGGCGAGCAGTACTTC.

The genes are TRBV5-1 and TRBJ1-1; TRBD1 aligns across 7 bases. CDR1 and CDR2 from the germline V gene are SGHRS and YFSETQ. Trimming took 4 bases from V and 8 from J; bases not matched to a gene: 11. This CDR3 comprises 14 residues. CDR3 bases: TGCGCCAGCAGCGCCCATTCCGGGACAGAGGAAGCTTTCTTT. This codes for CASSAHSGTEEAFF.

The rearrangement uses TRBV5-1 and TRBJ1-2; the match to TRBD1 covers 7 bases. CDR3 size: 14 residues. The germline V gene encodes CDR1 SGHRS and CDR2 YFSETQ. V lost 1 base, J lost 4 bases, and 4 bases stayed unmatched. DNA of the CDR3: TGCGCCAGCAGCTTGTCGGACAGGCTCTATGGCTACACCTTC. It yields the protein CASSLSDRLYGYTF.

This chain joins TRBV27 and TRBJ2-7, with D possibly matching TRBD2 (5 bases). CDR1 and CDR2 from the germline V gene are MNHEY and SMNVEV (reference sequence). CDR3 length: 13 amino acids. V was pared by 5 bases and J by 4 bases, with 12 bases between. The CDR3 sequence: CASSPEGLYEQYF. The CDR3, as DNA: TGTGCCAGCAGTCCCGAGGGCCTATACGAGCAGTACTTC.

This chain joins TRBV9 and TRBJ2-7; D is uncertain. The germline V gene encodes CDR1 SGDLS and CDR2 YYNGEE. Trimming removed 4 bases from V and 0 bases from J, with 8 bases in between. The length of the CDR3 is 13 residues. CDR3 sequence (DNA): TGTGCCAGCAGCCCCGGATCCTCCTACGAGCAGTACTTC. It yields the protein CASSPGSSYEQYF.

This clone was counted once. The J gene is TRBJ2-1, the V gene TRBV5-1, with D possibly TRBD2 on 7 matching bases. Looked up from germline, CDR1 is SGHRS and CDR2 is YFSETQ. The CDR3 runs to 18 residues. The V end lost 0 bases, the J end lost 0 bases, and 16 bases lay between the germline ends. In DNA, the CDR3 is TGCGCCAGCAGCTTGGGCGCTGGGGGGGCGAGCTCCTACAATGAGCAGTTCTTC. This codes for CASSLGAGGASSYNEQFF.